This T cell receptor (beta chain) derives from a study of T cell responses to AZD1222 COVID-19 vaccine. Notes on the study in general: Spike-specific TCR breadth and depth were elevated following two AZD1222 doses.

Germline CDR1 reads LNHDA; CDR2 reads SQIVND (reference sequence). Trimming removed 8 bases from V and 0 bases from J; junction bases left unmatched: 6. This CDR3 comprises 15 residues. A note on this clone: Its antigen is unidentified.

This table comes from immunoSEQ multiplex PCR, and its TCRdb copy is limited to in-frame clones, with some not included. Among some 140,000 clones listed, 85% to 90% were seen once. The receptor was derived from an adult in good health. This chain connects TRBV19 to TRBJ2-2; TRBD1 matches 7 bases. Specimen: peripheral blood, collected on day 0 of AZD1222 vaccination. CDR3 amino acids: CASGDRGANTGELFF. The CDR3 bases are TGTGCCAGTGGGGACAGAGGAGCGAACACCGGGGAGCTGTTTTTT.